These T cell receptor beta chains were read from a single sample in a study of OX40 agonist ivuxolimab in advanced cancers. TCRdb keeps only in-frame clones here, not all; method: immunoSEQ multiplex PCR. Of around 84,000 clones in the sample, about 90% were seen once. Material: CD4+ or CD8+ T cells sorted from blood, obtained in a trial of the OX40 agonist ivuxolimab. All receptors derive from an adult with an advanced solid tumor such as melanoma, head and neck, liver or kidney cancer. Each CDR3 is given with its conserved first and last residue. Fields, in order: D gene, V gene, CDR3 length, clone size, J gene, CDR3 protein, CDR3 DNA. A D gene is named only where the DNA matches it firmly. Size is omitted from some rows. Given values are once, few, many or a class for expanded clones.

>NA|TRBV5-1|15|NA|TRBJ1-5
CASSLYGTLNQPQHF
TGCGCCAGCAGCTTGTACGGGACCCTCAATCAGCCCCAGCATTTT
>NA|TRBV30|14|NA|TRBJ2-7
CAWTPVGGAYEQYF
TGTGCCTGGACCCCAGTCGGCGGGGCCTACGAGCAGTACTTC
>NA|TRBV29-1|13|NA|TRBJ1-3
CSVEDGWSSTIYF
TGCAGCGTTGAAGACGGGTGGAGCAGCACCATATATTTT
>TRBD1|TRBV7-8|16|NA|TRBJ2-7
CASSLGPGQSFYEQYF
TGTGCCAGCAGCTTAGGGCCGGGACAGAGCTTCTACGAGCAGTACTTC
>NA|TRBV5-4|12|NA|TRBJ2-7
CASSFLMDEQYF
TGTGCCAGCAGCTTTTTGATGGACGAGCAGTACTTC
>TRBD2|TRBV19|15|NA|TRBJ2-7
CASSIGDGGGYEQYF
TGTGCCAGTAGTATAGGGGATGGCGGGGGCTACGAGCAGTACTTC
>NA|TRBV4-3|16|NA|TRBJ1-4
CASSQDRTGGGEKLFF
TGCGCCAGCAGCCAAGATAGAACAGGTGGGGGTGAAAAACTGTTTTTT
>NA|TRBV5-6|14|NA|TRBJ2-5
CASSPGRGVVTQYF
TGTGCCAGCAGCCCAGGACGGGGCGTTGTGACCCAGTACTTC
>NA|TRBV9|12|NA|TRBJ1-2
CASSVGRYGYTF
TGTGCCAGCAGCGTGGGACGTTATGGCTACACCTTC
>NA|TRBV7-9|11|once|TRBJ2-7
CASSASYEQYF
TGTGCCAGCAGCGCATCCTACGAGCAGTACTTC
>TRBD1|TRBV7-6|14|NA|TRBJ2-7
CASSWDRQNYEQYF
TGTGCCAGCAGCTGGGACAGGCAAAACTACGAGCAGTACTTC
>TRBD1|TRBV29-1|13|NA|TRBJ1-2
CSVDQTGAYGYTF
TGCAGCGTTGACCAGACAGGGGCCTATGGCTACACCTTC
>NA|TRBV11-2|13|NA|TRBJ1-5
CASSLAGGQPQHF
TGTGCCAGCAGCCTCGCGGGTGGACAGCCCCAGCATTTT
>TRBD2|TRBV5-6|18|NA|TRBJ2-1
CASSLAGDAGGIYNEQFF
TGTGCCAGCAGCTTGGCCGGAGATGCGGGGGGGATCTACAATGAGCAGTTCTTC
>NA|TRBV7-2|13|NA|TRBJ1-6
CANVKGRNSPLHF
TGTGCCAATGTGAAGGGGCGGAATTCACCCCTCCACTTT
>TRBD2|TRBV13|16|NA|TRBJ2-3
CASSLALAGETDTQYF
TGTGCCAGCAGCTTAGCGCTAGCGGGGGAGACAGATACGCAGTATTTT
>NA|TRBV5-6|14|NA|TRBJ1-2
CASSFFPGDPPNTF
TGTGCCAGCAGCTTTTTTCCTGGGGACCCGCCCAACACCTTC